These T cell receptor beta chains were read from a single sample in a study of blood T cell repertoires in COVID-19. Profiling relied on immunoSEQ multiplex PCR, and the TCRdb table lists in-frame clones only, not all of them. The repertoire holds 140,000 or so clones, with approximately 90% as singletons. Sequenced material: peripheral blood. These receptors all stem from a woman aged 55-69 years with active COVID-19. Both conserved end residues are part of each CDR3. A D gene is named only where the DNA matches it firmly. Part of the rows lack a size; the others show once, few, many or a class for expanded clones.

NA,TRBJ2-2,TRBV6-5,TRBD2,CASIPGGSFTGELFF,TGTGCCAGCATTCCGGGCGGGAGTTTCACCGGGGAGCTGTTTTTT
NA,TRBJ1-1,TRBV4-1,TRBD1,CASSQDWGTGASSMNTEAFF,TGCGCCAGCAGCCAAGATTGGGGGACAGGGGCCTCATCAATGAACACTGAAGCTTTCTTT
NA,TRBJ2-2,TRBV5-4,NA,CASSLEGPGELFF,TGTGCCAGCAGCTTGGAGGGGCCCGGGGAGCTGTTTTTT
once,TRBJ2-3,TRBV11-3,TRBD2,CASSLDVGAGTDTQYF,TGTGCCAGCAGCTTAGATGTGGGAGCGGGGACAGATACGCAGTATTTT
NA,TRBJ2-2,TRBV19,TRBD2,CATSSGRLHTGELFF,TGTGCCACCTCTAGCGGGAGGTTGCACACCGGGGAGCTGTTTTTT
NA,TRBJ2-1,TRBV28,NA,CASSFRSGNNEQFF,TGTGCCAGCAGTTTCAGGTCCGGAAACAATGAGCAGTTCTTC
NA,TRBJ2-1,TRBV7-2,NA,CASSLARGTYNEQFF,TGTGCCAGCAGCTTAGCGAGGGGGACCTACAATGAGCAGTTCTTC
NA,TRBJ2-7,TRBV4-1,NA,CASSQVGVPYEQYF,TGCGCCAGCAGCCAAGTAGGGGTTCCCTACGAGCAGTACTTC
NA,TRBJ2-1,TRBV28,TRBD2,CASSPQTSGRGHDEQFF,TGTGCCAGCAGTCCGCAGACTAGCGGGAGAGGGCACGATGAGCAGTTCTTC
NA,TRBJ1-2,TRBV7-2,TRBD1,CASSARTGTGYGYTF,TGTGCCAGCAGCGCTCGAACCGGGACAGGCTATGGCTACACCTTC
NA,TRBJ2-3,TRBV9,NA,CASSLNGRGPDTQYF,TGTGCCAGCAGCCTTAACGGCAGGGGACCAGATACGCAGTATTTT
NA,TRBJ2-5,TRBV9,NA,CASSATPLGRQETQYF,TGTGCCAGCAGCGCCACCCCTCTAGGGAGGCAAGAGACCCAGTACTTC
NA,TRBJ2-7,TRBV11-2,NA,CASSLARSEQYF,TGTGCCAGCAGCTTAGCCCGTAGCGAGCAGTACTTC
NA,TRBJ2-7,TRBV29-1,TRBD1,CSAGQVIYEQYF,TGCAGCGCGGGACAGGTTATCTACGAGCAGTACTTC
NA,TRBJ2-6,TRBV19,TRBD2,CASSLLGTSGIGANVLTF,TGTGCCAGTAGTCTTCTCGGGACTAGCGGGATTGGGGCCAACGTCCTGACTTTC
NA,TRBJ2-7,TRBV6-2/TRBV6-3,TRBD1,CASSYNGKGARYF,TGTGCCAGCAGTTACAACGGGAAGGGGGCCAGGTACTTC
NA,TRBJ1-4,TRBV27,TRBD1,CASSPGTGGEKLFF,TGTGCCAGCAGTCCCGGGACAGGGGGGGAAAAACTGTTTTTT
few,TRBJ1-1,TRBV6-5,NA,CASSLGQLNTEAFF,TGTGCCAGCAGTCTAGGACAGCTGAACACTGAAGCTTTCTTT
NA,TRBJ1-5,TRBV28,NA,CASSNPGVPNQPQHF,TGTGCCAGCAGTAACCCGGGGGTTCCTAATCAGCCCCAGCATTTT
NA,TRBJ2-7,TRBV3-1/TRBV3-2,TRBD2,CASSEVLAGVGSGHEQYF,TGTGCCAGCAGCGAAGTACTAGCGGGAGTGGGTTCGGGGCACGAGCAGTACTTC
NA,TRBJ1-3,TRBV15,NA,CATSRDLPNGNTIYF,TGTGCCACCAGCAGAGATCTACCCAACGGAAACACCATATATTTT
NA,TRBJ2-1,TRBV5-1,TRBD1,CASSSDRVYNEQFF,TGCGCCAGCAGCTCTGACAGGGTATACAATGAGCAGTTCTTC
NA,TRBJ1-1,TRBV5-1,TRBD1,CASSLSSRTGSTEAFF,TGCGCCAGCAGCCTCTCGTCTAGGACAGGGAGCACTGAAGCTTTCTTT
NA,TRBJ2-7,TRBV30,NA,CAWNNREEGSYEQYF,TGTGCCTGGAACAACAGGGAAGAGGGGTCCTACGAGCAGTACTTC
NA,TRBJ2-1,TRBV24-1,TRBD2,CATSDTPGLAGGDGEQFF,TGTGCCACCAGTGACACCCCGGGACTAGCGGGAGGGGATGGGGAGCAGTTCTTC
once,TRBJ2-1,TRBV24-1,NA,CATSDWRDSYNEQFF,TGTGCCACCAGTGATTGGAGGGACTCCTACAATGAGCAGTTCTTC
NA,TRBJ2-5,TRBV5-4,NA,CASSPAGQPYQETQYF,TGTGCCAGCAGCCCGGCTGGACAGCCCTACCAAGAGACCCAGTACTTC
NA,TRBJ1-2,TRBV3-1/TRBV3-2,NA,CARSQGGGGRGYGYTF,TGTGCCCGCAGCCAAGGTGGGGGGGGGCGCGGCTATGGCTACACCTTC
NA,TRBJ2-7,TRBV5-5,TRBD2,CASSLGLAGTGYEQYF,TGTGCCAGCAGCTTGGGACTAGCGGGTACGGGTTACGAGCAGTACTTC
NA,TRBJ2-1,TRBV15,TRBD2,CATSAGLGLAGQTYNEQFF,TGTGCCACCAGCGCTGGGTTGGGGTTAGCGGGACAAACCTACAATGAGCAGTTCTTC
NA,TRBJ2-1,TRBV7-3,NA,CASSLKGLLKPPNEQFF,TGTGCCAGCAGCTTAAAGGGACTCCTAAAACCCCCCAATGAGCAGTTCTTC
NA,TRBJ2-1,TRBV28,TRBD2,CASSSPGTRLNEQFF,TGTGCCAGCAGTTCACCCGGGACTAGACTCAATGAGCAGTTCTTC
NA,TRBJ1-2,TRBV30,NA,CAWSVLRGRVYGYTF,TGTGCCTGGAGTGTACTTCGGGGTCGGGTCTATGGCTACACCTTC
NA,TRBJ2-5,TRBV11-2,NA,CASSLGAGQLETQYF,TGTGCCAGCAGCTTAGGAGCGGGACAATTGGAGACCCAGTACTTC
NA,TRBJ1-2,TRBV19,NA,CASSTLPRQAGYGYTF,TGTGCCAGTAGTACCCTACCTCGCCAGGCGGGCTATGGCTACACCTTC
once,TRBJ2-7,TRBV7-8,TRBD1,CASSQRQGAIPYEQYF,TGTGCCAGCAGCCAAAGACAGGGGGCGATTCCCTACGAGCAGTACTTC
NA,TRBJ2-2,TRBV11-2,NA,CASSLVHLNTGELFF,TGTGCCAGCAGCTTAGTACACCTGAACACCGGGGAGCTGTTTTTT
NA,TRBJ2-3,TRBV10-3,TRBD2,CAISETKLAWGTDTQYF,TGTGCCATCAGTGAGACCAAACTAGCGTGGGGAACAGATACGCAGTATTTT
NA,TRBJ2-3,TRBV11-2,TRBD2,CASSLQATLAGGPNTQYF,TGTGCCAGCAGCTTACAAGCCACCCTAGCGGGAGGGCCCAATACGCAGTATTTT
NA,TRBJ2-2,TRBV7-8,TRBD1,CASSYQPWTGPNTGELFF,TGTGCCAGCAGCTACCAACCCTGGACAGGGCCGAACACCGGGGAGCTGTTTTTT
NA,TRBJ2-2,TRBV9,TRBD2,CASSVLGLAGTGELFF,TGTGCCAGCAGCGTATTGGGACTAGCCGGCACCGGGGAGCTGTTTTTT
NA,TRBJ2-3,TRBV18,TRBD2,CASSPISSASGSSTDTQYF,TGTGCCAGCTCACCAATCAGTTCAGCCAGCGGGAGTAGCACAGATACGCAGTATTTT
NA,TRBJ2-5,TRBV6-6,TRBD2,CASRVTSGGETQYF,TGTGCCAGCAGGGTGACTAGCGGAGGAGAGACCCAGTACTTC
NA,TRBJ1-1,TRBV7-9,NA,CASSLLYTEAFF,TGTGCCAGCAGCCTCTTATACACTGAAGCTTTCTTT
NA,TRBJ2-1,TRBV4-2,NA,CASSPRSSGNEQFF,TGTGCCAGCAGCCCCCGTAGTAGTGGCAATGAGCAGTTCTTC
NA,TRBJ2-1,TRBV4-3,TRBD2,CASSRRGGSGRGEQFF,TGCGCCAGCAGCCGCCGAGGGGGAAGCGGGAGGGGTGAGCAGTTCTTC
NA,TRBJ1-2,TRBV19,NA,CASSIFPGGSKMYGYTF,TGTGCCAGTAGTATTTTTCCCGGCGGGTCCAAGATGTATGGCTACACCTTC
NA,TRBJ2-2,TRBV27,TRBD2,CASSHSSGSTGELFF,TGTGCCAGCAGTCATTCTAGCGGGAGTACCGGGGAGCTGTTTTTT
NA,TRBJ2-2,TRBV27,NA,CASRSWSANTGELFF,TGTGCCAGCCGCTCGTGGTCGGCGAACACCGGGGAGCTGTTTTTT
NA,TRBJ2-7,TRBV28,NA,CASSFGPYEQYF,TGTGCCAGCAGTTTCGGTCCCTACGAGCAGTACTTC
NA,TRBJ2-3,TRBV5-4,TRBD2,CASSRDPGTSSSTDTQYF,TGTGCCAGCAGCAGGGACCCGGGGACTAGCTCTAGCACAGATACGCAGTATTTT
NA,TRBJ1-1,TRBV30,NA,CAWSLPGKNTEAFF,TGTGCCTGGAGTCTCCCGGGGAAGAACACTGAAGCTTTCTTT
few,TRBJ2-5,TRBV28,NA,CASSSGRGYRQETQYF,TGTGCCAGCAGTTCGGGGAGGGGGTATCGGCAAGAGACCCAGTACTTC
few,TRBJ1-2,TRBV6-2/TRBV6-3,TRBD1,CASSQDRRFTGYTF,TGTGCCAGCAGTCAGGACAGGAGGTTTACGGGCTACACCTTC
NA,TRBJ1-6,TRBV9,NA,CASSVAPGYNSPLHF,TGTGCCAGCAGCGTAGCCCCGGGCTATAATTCACCCCTCCACTTT
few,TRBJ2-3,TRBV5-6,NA,CASHTGSTQYF,TGTGCCAGCCATACAGGGTCTACGCAGTATTTT
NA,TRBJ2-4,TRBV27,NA,CASSYDRRENIQYF,TGTGCCAGCAGTTACGACAGAAGGGAAAACATTCAGTACTTC
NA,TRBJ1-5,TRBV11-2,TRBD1,CASSRGQNQPQHF,TGTGCCAGCAGCCGGGGACAGAATCAGCCCCAGCATTTT
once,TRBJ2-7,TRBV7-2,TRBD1,CASSLRGQGKDEQYF,TGTGCCAGCAGCTTAAGGGGACAGGGGAAAGACGAGCAGTACTTC